The source of this TCR beta chain is a study of blood T cells in healthy people across ages. Study conclusions and caveats: Estimates drawn from one million T cells were deemed to understate diversity.

Donors were systemically healthy Caucasian individuals from Russia aged 6 to 90 years. Every donor provided around 9.5 milliliters of peripheral blood. A second about 7 to 11 cycle PCR used barcoded and J-beta primers. TCRdb recomputed calls from the 5' RACE reads with MiXCR, one row per CDR3 protein. Among 450,000 to 700,000 distinct CDR3 sequences listed, 25% to 30% were seen once. This CDR3 spans 24 amino acids. The V segment lost 5 bases and the J segment 6 bases; nucleotides outside the gene matches: 35. Germline V gene data show CDR1 as SEHNR and CDR2 as FQNEAQ (reference sequence). Comments on this clonotype: Its antigen is unknown.

This receptor was identified in a woman in her 70s in good health. The sequencing input was blood. The rearrangement uses TRBV7-9 and TRBJ2-3; TRBD1 aligns across 10 bases. This chain's CDR3 is CASSVPRDRGLDGKVDKSWDTQYF. In DNA, the CDR3 is TGTGCCAGCAGCGTCCCCCGGGACAGGGGTTTGGACGGCAAGGTGGATAAGTCTTGGGATACGCAGTATTTT.